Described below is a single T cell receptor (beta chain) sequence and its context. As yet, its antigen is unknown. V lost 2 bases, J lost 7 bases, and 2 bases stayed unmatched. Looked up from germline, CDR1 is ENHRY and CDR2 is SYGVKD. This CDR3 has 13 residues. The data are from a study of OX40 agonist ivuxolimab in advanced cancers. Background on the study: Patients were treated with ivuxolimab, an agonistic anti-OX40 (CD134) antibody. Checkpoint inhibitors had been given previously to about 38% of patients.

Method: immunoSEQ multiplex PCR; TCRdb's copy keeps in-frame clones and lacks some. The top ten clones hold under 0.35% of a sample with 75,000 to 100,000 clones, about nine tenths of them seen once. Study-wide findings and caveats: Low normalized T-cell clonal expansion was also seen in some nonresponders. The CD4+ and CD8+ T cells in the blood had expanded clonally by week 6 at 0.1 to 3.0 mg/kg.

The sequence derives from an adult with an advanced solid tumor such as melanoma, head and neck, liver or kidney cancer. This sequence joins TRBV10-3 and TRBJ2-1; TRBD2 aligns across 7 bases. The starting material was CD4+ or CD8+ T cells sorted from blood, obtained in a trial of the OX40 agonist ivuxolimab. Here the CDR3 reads CAISELADNEQFF. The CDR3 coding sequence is TGTGCCATCAGTGAGCTAGCGGATAATGAGCAGTTCTTC.